One and the same sample provided the 11 T cell receptor beta chains below, sequenced in a study of blood T cells in healthy people across ages. Through a sample-barcoded 5' primer and a J-beta primer mix, a second PCR was run for about 7 to 12 cycles. Each CDR3 protein is one row after TCRdb ran MiXCR on the 5' RACE reads. The sample comprises around 1,000,000 distinct CDR3 sequences, roughly two fifths of which are singletons, and around 13% rests with the top ten. The sequencing sample was made of blood. These receptors were taken from a young man in good health.

This clonotype was counted many times. The gene calls are TRBV29-1 and TRBJ2-1; D remains unclear. CDR3 length: 12 residues. Trimming took 6 bases from V and 5 from J, leaving 11 bases between them. From germline, CDR1 is SQVTM and CDR2 ANQGSEA. CDR3 protein: CSVRLWDNEQFF. In DNA form, the CDR3 reads TGCAGCGTCCGACTTTGGGACAATGAGCAGTTCTTC.

This clonotype came up once. Given a much more abundant clone one base away, this may be a read error. V usage is TRBV12-3 or TRBV12-4 and J usage is TRBJ2-7; D possibly corresponds to TRBD2 (5 bases). V was cut by 3 bases and J by 5 bases, with 23 bases left in between. This CDR3 has 17 amino acids. CDR3 residues: CASSLLVGSGMFNEQYF. CDR3 nucleotide sequence: TGTGCCAGCAGTTTGTTGGTAGGATCGGGGATGTTCAACGAGCAGTACTTC.

This sequence joins TRBV20-1 and TRBJ1-1; TRBD1 might be the D (5 bases). Trimming removed 8 bases at V and 4 bases at J, with 20 bases between. The CDR3 consists of 14 residues. Germline CDR1 is DFQATT and CDR2 is SNEGSKA (reference sequence). CDR3 in amino acids: CSPYSAGPGTEAFF. Here the CDR3 DNA reads TGCAGTCCTTATAGTGCAGGGCCGGGCACTGAAGCTTTCTTT.

This clonotype was detected only a few times. The gene calls are TRBV20-1 and TRBJ1-2; 9 bases agree with TRBD1. The CDR3 has 15 residues. The J segment lost 4 bases and the V segment lost 1 base, leaving 7 bases of the junction unmatched. The germline V gene has CDR1 DFQATT and CDR2 SNEGSKA (reference sequence). CDR3 bases: TGCAGTGCTAGAGTGACGGGACAGGGCGGCTATGGCTACACCTTC. It translates to CSARVTGQGGYGYTF.

In its sample, this clonotype was seen a few times. J is TRBJ2-3 and V is TRBV4-1; TRBD2 aligns across 13 bases. V was clipped by 0 bases and J by 2 bases; unmatched bases: 2. Germline-derived CDR1 and CDR2 are MGHRA and YSYEKL. This CDR3 has 17 amino acids. In DNA, the CDR3 is TGCGCCAGCAGCCAAGAAACTAGCGGGGGGGCCACAGATACGCAGTATTTT. Encoded protein: CASSQETSGGATDTQYF.

The J gene is TRBJ1-6, the V gene TRBV11-2; a weak D match, TRBD1 (5 bases). Per the germline V gene, CDR1 is SGHAT and CDR2 is FQNNGV. Deletions cut 5 bases from V and 16 bases from J, with 21 bases between. This CDR3 spans 14 amino acids. In DNA form, the CDR3 reads TGTGCCAGCAGCCCCGGGACCGCTTATCCCACTCTCCACTTT. It codes for CASSPGTAYPTLHF. Drawing the rest from reference TRBV11-2 and TRBJ1-6, the complete variable domain is EAGVAQSPRYKIIEKRQSVAFWCNPISGHATLYWYQQILGQGPKLLIQFQNNGVVDDSQLPKDRFSAERLKGVDSTLKIQPAKLEDSAVYLCASSPGTAYPTLHFGNGTRLTVT.

The chain uses TRBV7-2 and TRBJ2-4; maybe TRBD1 (5 bases). CDR1 is SGHTA, CDR2 FQGNSA, per germline. Trimming took 6 bases from V and 2 from J, leaving 20 bases between them. This CDR3 is 17 amino acids long. CDR3 nucleotide sequence: TGTGCCAGCAGGGAAGGCAGGGCCTCTGCGTCCAAAAACATTCAGTACTTC. This encodes CASREGRASASKNIQYF.

For this clonotype: Since a much larger clone is just one base distant, this may be a read error. The chain combines TRBV20-1 with TRBJ2-1, with D possibly matching TRBD2 (6 bases). TRBJ2-7 matches the DNA end more closely, so the J call is doubtful. This CDR3 has 15 residues. Germline V lookup: CDR1 DFQATT, CDR2 SNEGSKA (reference sequence). This chain's CDR3 is CSARDPRGSYNEQYF. The CDR3 nucleotides read TGCAGTGCTAGAGATCCGCGGGGCTCCTACAATGAGCAGTACTTC.

This clonotype was counted only a few times. V gene TRBV6-2 or TRBV6-3 combines with J gene TRBJ2-1, with 9 bases lining up with TRBD2. Germline V gene lookup returns CDR1 MNHEY and CDR2 SVGEGT. The CDR3 extends over 15 amino acids. Unmatched junction bases numbered 1, after V lost 2 bases and J lost 2 bases. The CDR3 reads CASSYPSGAYNEQFF. The CDR3 DNA sequence: TGTGCCAGCAGTTACCCTAGCGGGGCCTACAATGAGCAGTTCTTC.

V usage is TRBV12-3 or TRBV12-4 and J usage is TRBJ2-7, with D perhaps matching TRBD1 (5 bases). The CDR3 totals 14 residues. V lost 5 bases, J lost 0 bases, and 11 bases lay in between. CDR3 sequence reads: CASSPRQNSYEQYF. CDR3 nucleotides: TGTGCCAGCAGTCCGAGACAGAACTCCTACGAGCAGTACTTC.

The chain carries TRBV6-6 and TRBJ2-2; a weak D match, TRBD1 (5 bases). The CDR3 spans 14 residues. Germline-derived CDR1 and CDR2 are MNHNY and SVGAGI (reference sequence). V lost 0 bases and J lost 7, with 9 bases in between. In DNA form, the CDR3 reads TGTGCCAGCAGTTACTCGTTCCAGGGCGGGGAGCTGTTTTTT. Protein sequence: CASSYSFQGGELFF.